This T cell receptor beta chain was found in a study of immune evolution from preneoplasia to lung adenocarcinoma. Measured with immunoSEQ multiplex PCR; TCRdb has only the in-frame clones, and not every one. The repertoire holds around 3,500 clones, with 80% as singletons. Trimming cost V 5 bases and J 4 bases, with 10 bases left between them. Germline V gene sequence: CDR1 LNHDA, CDR2 SQIVND (reference sequence). CDR3 size: 13 residues. This sequence was found in a person aged 70 to 85 with lung adenocarcinoma. V and J are TRBV19 and TRBJ2-3; unclear D gene. Sequencing used FFPE lung adenocarcinoma in situ tissue. CDR3 nucleotide sequence: TGTGCCAGTAGTCCTCCCGGCCCAGATACGCAGTATTTT. Translation: CASSPPGPDTQYF.